The T cell receptor beta chain described here comes from a study of Ad26.COV2.S vaccination and SARS-CoV-2 variants. Whole-study context: The donor was enrolled in the Ad26.COV2.S arm of the COV1001 trial. Recipients of Ad26.COV2.S got it intramuscularly, once or twice 56 days apart. Overall study results and limits: Recipients of vaccine and of placebo showed similar breadth of their non-spike TCR repertoires. Analyses of TCR breadth and depth may have underestimated total T cell responses.

As to treatment: around 19 received Ad26.COV2.S at low or high dose, single or two shots; about 5 received placebo; per-sample allocation not given. Sampling happened 63 days after the first vaccine or placebo injection. Profiled with immunoSEQ multiplex PCR; TCRdb holds only in-frame clones, not every one. Of about 400,000 clones in the sample, roughly 90% were seen once. Trimming shortened V by 2 bases and J by 4 bases, and 9 bases separated the two germline ends. This CDR3 is 14 amino acids long. The V gene's germline CDR1 is MDHEN and CDR2 SYDVKM. Regarding this clone: Antigen unknown.

Here the sequenced sample was peripheral blood, taken in a trial of Ad26.COV2.S vaccine versus placebo. This sequence originates from a person between 18 and 65 years old who received the Ad26.COV2.S COVID-19 vaccine or a placebo. V usage is TRBV28 and J usage is TRBJ1-3, with D perhaps TRBD1 (5 bases). CDR3 in DNA: TGTGCCAGCAGTTTACTGCAGGGAGGAAACACCATATATTTT. Translated: CASSLLQGGNTIYF. The full variable domain, its missing parts supplied by reference TRBV28 and TRBJ1-3, is DVKVTQSSRYLVKRTGEKVFLECVQDMDHENMFWYRQDPGLGLRLIYFSYDVKMKEKGDIPEGYSVSREKKERFSLILESASTNQTSMYLCASSLLQGGNTIYFGEGSWLTVV.